This note documents a single T cell receptor (beta chain) sequence. Antigen: not known. The junction and the germline gene differ at one end; a read error may be behind it. The sample originates from a study of Ad26.COV2.S vaccination and SARS-CoV-2 variants. Turning to the study itself: The authors gave Ad26.COV2.S intramuscularly, either once or twice 56 days apart. Study-wide points: People who got the vaccine had more spike-specific TCR breadth than people who got placebo. Spike-specific CD8+ and CD4+ T cell responses reportedly showed substantial breadth after vaccination. People who got the vaccine or the placebo had similar non-spike TCR breadth.

The CDR3 extends over 12 amino acids. CDR1 is LNHDA and CDR2 is SQIVND in the germline V gene (reference sequence). As to treatment: 19 received Ad26.COV2.S at low or high dose, single or two shots; several received placebo; per-sample allocation not given. Sampling was done on day 63 after the first vaccine or placebo injection. Clones were sequenced by immunoSEQ multiplex PCR, and TCRdb holds only the in-frame ones, with some missing. Of around 340,000 clones detected, less than 90% appear once; the ten largest clones hold approximately 11%. The sample here was peripheral blood, taken in a trial of Ad26.COV2.S vaccine versus placebo. The clonotype was recovered from a person between 18 and 65 years old who received the Ad26.COV2.S COVID-19 vaccine or a placebo. This rearrangement joins TRBV19 to TRBJ1-5, with D unclear. The CDR3 is CASSSSDQPQHF. The CDR3 nucleotides are TGTGCCAGTAGTTCTAGCGATCAGCCCCAGCATTTT.